This TCR beta chain appears in the sequencing data of a study of shared clonotypes between healthy human individuals. Running of the assay took place at deep level. Generated by immunoSEQ multiplex PCR, the TCRdb table keeps only in-frame clones and is missing some. The sample carries some 2,000,000 clones, around 95% recorded once. Per the germline V gene, CDR1 is SGHNT and CDR2 is YYREEE (reference sequence). V lost 4 bases to trimming and J lost 2 bases; unmatched junction nucleotides: 11. CDR3 length equals 17 residues. Material for sequencing was naive CD4+ T cells sorted from blood. Subset of the sample: CD45RA+ positively selected. The sequence derives from a man aged 18 to 30 in good health. The gene calls are TRBV5-4 and TRBJ2-2; 7 positions match TRBD2. CDR3 amino acids: CASSPVTSVINTGELFF. DNA of the CDR3: TGTGCCAGCAGCCCGGTCACTAGCGTAATCAACACCGGGGAGCTGTTTTTT.